The sequence of this TCR beta chain was determined in a study of blood T cell repertoires in COVID-19. Study in general: From T cells, B-cell-depleted T cells, or PBMCs came the material, which was cDNA or gDNA.

Repertoires were generated with immunoSEQ multiplex PCR, while TCRdb's copy carries only in-frame clones and drops some. The sample records approximately 230,000 clones, almost 90% being singletons. The V gene's germline CDR1 is LNHNV and CDR2 YYDKDF (reference sequence). The junction had 5 bases not matched to a gene; V was cut back by 4 bases and J by 4 bases. This CDR3 region has 15 residues. This TCR was recovered from an elderly man with acute or convalescent COVID-19. The sequenced sample was peripheral blood. The chain is built from TRBV15 and TRBJ2-3; 10 nucleotides match TRBD1. The DNA for the CDR3 is TGTGCCACCAGCAAAAGGGACAGGGGCCCAGATACGCAGTATTTT. Protein product: CATSKRDRGPDTQYF.